This TCR beta chain was found in a study of cytomegalovirus exposure and HLA in healthy donors. Study at large: The 120 or so validation repertoires used a platform that matched the one used for the approximately 670 first-cohort repertoires, as a later analysis reported.

The study, taken as a whole, reports: Associated with cytomegalovirus, according to the listing, were some 180 TCR beta chains.

Profiling relied on immunoSEQ multiplex PCR, and the TCRdb table lists in-frame clones only, not all of them. The sample comprises 130,000 to 150,000 clones, 84% of which are singletons, and 1.4% rests with the top ten. Looked up from germline, CDR1 is SGHTS and CDR2 is YDEGEE. V was clipped by 2 bases and J by 1 base, with 8 bases between them. The CDR3 is 14 residues long. A word on this clone: Its target is not known.

This chain connects TRBV5-8 to TRBJ2-3; no firm D call. The receptor's source is a woman in her 30s in good health and CMV-seronegative. Input material: PBMCs. The DNA of the CDR3 is TGTGCCAGCAGCTTCCTACGGGGCACAGATACGCAGTATTTT. This sequence encodes CASSFLRGTDTQYF.